The subject of this entry is one T cell receptor beta chain. The antigen is unknown. Since a much larger clone is just one base distant, this may be a read error. TCRdb fed the multiplex PCR reads into MiXCR, producing one record per CDR3 protein. The table has around 290,000 distinct CDR3 sequences, over 25% seen once. Germline CDR1 reads WNHNN; CDR2 reads SYGVQD (reference sequence). The length of the CDR3 is 16 residues. The record originates from a study of breast tumors, draining lymph nodes, adjacent tissues. Study findings and constraints: The lymph node origin of tumor T cells was framed as consistent with a hypothesis, not demonstrated. Luminal-like breast cancer showed significantly higher tumor–nontumor repertoire similarity than basal-like. Compared with lymph nodes, tumors were less diverse; compared with nontumor tissue, more.

The lymph nodes were axillary draining lymph nodes from breast cancer patients. Sequenced: axillary lymph node tissue. The sequence derives from a female donor with breast cancer. Some clones in this sample may be carry-over from other donors' samples. The chain employs TRBV10-1 and TRBJ2-1; 8 positions agree with TRBD2. The CDR3, as DNA: TGCGCCAGCAGTAAGTCTGCTAGCGGGCTTTACAATGAGCAGTTCTTC. Translating it yields CASSKSASGLYNEQFF.